Each of the 2 T cell receptor beta chains below was sequenced from the same sample in a study of early T cells in non-severe SARS-CoV-2 infection. One entry per CDR3 protein, called by TCRdb with MiXCR from the 5' RACE reads. The sample holds 70,000 to 90,000 distinct CDR3 sequences, around 9.3% seen once. Sample: whole blood, taken at baseline. The receptors here all came from an adult who was a healthcare worker with PCR-confirmed SARS-CoV-2 infection or an uninfected control (not recorded which).

In its sample, this clonotype was seen many times. This chain links TRBV19 with TRBJ2-3, with D possibly being TRBD1 (6 bases). CDR3 size: 17 residues. V lost 5 bases to trimming and J lost 2 bases, with 20 bases between them. Germline loops: CDR1 LNHDA, CDR2 SQIVND (reference sequence). Here the CDR3 DNA reads TGTGCCAGTAGTCAGGGGAGAGGCAGCTACACCACAGATACGCAGTATTTT. Its protein is CASSQGRGSYTTDTQYF. The whole variable domain, filled in from reference TRBV19 and TRBJ2-3, reads DGGITQSPKYLFRKEGQNVTLSCEQNLNHDAMYWYRQDPGQGLRLIYYSQIVNDFQKGDIAEGYSVSREKKESFPLTVTSAQKNPTAFYLCASSQGRGSYTTDTQYFGPGTRLTVL.

CDR3 nucleotides: TGTGCCAGCAGCGTAGCGGGCGGGGCCCAGTACTTC. Protein sequence: CASSVAGGAQYF. The J gene is TRBJ2-5, the V gene TRBV9, with a tentative D call TRBD2 (6 bases). Trimming pared 0 bases from V and 9 bases from J, leaving 9 bases between. CDR3 length: 12 residues. Germline assignment: CDR1 SGDLS and CDR2 YYNGEE. The variable domain in full, completed from reference TRBV9 and TRBJ2-5, reads DSGVTQTPKHLITATGQRVTLRCSPRSGDLSVYWYQQSLDQGLQFLIQYYNGEERAKGNILERFSAQQFPDLHSELNLSSLELGDSALYFCASSVAGGAQYFGPGTRLLVL.